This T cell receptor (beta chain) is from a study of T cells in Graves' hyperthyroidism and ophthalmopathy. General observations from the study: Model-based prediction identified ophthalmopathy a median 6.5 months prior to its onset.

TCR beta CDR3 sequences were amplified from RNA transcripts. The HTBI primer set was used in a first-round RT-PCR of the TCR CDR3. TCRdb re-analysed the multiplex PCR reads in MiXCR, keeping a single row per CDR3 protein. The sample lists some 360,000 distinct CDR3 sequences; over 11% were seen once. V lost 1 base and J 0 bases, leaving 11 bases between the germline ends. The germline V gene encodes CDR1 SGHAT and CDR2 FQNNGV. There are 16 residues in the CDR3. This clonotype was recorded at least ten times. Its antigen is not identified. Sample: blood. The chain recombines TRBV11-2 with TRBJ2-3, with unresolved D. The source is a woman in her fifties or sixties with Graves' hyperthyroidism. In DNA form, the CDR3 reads TGTGCCAGCAGCTTAGGTGGGCTGGCTAGCACAGATACGCAGTATTTT. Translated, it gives CASSLGGLASTDTQYF.